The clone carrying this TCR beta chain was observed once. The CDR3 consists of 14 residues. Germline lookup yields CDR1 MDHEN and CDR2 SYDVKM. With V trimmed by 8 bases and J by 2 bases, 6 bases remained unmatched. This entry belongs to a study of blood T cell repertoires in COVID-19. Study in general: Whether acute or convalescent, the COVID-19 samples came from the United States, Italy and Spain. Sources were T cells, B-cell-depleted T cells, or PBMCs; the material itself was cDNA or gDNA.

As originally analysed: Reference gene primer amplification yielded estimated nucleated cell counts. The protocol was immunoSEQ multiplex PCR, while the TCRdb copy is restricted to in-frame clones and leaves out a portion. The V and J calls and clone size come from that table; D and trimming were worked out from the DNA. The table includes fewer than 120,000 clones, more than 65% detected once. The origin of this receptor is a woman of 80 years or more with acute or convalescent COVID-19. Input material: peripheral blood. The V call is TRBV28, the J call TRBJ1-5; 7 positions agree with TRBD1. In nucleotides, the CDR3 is TGTGCCAGCCTGATCGGACAGGGCAATCAGCCCCAGCATTTT. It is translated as CASLIGQGNQPQHF.